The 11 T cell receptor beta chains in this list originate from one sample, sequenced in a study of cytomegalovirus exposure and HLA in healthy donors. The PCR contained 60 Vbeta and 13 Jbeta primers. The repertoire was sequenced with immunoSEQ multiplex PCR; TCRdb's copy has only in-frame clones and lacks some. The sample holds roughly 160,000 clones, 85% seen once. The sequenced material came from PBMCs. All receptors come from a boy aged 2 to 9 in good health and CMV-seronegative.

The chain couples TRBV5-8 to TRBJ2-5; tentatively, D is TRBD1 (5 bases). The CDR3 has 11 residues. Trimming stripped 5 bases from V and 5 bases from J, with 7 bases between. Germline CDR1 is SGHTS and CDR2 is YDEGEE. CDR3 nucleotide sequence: TGTGCCAGCAGGGGGCTGGAGACCCAGTACTTC. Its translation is CASRGLETQYF.

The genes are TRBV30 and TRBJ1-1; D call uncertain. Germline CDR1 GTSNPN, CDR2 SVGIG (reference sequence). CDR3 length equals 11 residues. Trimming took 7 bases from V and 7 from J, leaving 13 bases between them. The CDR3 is CASDVEVEAFF. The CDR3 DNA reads TGTGCCTCCGACGTGGAGGTTGAAGCTTTCTTT. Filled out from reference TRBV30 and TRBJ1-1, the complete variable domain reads SQTIHQWPATLVQPVGSPLSLECTVEGTSNPNLYWYRQAAGRGLQLLFYSVGIGQISSEVPQNLSASRPQDRQFILSSKKLLLSDSGFYLCASDVEVEAFFGQGTRLTVV.

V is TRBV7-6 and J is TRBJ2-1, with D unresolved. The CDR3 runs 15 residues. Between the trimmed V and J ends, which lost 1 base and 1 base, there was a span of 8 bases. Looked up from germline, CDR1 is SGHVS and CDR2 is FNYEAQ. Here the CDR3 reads CASSLGPGSYNEQFF. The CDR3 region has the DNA TGTGCCAGCAGCTTAGGGCCGGGTTCCTACAATGAGCAGTTCTTC.

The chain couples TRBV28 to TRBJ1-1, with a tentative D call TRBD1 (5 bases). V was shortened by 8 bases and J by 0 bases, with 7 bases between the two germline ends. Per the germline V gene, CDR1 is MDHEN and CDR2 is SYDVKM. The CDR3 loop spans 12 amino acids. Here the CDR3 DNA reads TGTGCCAGCGGGGGGGTGAACACTGAAGCTTTCTTT. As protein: CASGGVNTEAFF.

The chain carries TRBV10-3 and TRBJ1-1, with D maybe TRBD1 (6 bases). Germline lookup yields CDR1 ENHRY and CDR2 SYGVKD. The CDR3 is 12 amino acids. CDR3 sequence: CASTGLNTEAFF. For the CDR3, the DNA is TGTGCGAGTACAGGGCTTAACACTGAAGCTTTCTTT.

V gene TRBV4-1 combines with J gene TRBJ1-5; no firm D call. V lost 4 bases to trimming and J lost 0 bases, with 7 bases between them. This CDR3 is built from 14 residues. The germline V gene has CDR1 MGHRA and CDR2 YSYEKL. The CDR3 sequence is CASSRVYSNQPQHF. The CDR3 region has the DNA TGCGCCAGCAGCCGCGTTTATAGCAATCAGCCCCAGCATTTT.

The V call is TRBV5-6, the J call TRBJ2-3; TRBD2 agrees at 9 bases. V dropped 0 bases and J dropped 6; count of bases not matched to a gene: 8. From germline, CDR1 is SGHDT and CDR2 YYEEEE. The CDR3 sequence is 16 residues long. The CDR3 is CASSLAAAGGPDTQYF. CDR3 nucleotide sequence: TGTGCCAGCAGCTTGGCGGCGGCGGGGGGGCCTGATACGCAGTATTTT.

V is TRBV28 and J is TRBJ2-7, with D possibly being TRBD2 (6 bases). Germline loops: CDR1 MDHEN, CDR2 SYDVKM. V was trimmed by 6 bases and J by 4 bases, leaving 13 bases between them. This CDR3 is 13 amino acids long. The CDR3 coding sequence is TGTGCCAGCAGCCCCCGGGACTCATACGAGCAGTACTTC. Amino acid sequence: CASSPRDSYEQYF.

The DNA for the CDR3 is TGTGCCAGCAGGGGGACAGGCGCGATGAACACTGAAGCTTTCTTT. Residues: CASRGTGAMNTEAFF. The chain joins TRBV11-2 to TRBJ1-1, with 8 bases fitting TRBD1. Germline trimming cut 6 bases from V and 0 bases from J; bases unmatched to any gene: 6. Germline V gene sequence: CDR1 SGHAT, CDR2 FQNNGV. CDR3 length: 15 residues.

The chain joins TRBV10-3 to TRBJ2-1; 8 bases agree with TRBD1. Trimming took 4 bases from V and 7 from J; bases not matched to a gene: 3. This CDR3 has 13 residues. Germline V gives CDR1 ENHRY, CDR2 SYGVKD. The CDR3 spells CAISGTGSNEQFF. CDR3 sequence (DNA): TGTGCCATCAGTGGGACAGGGTCTAATGAGCAGTTCTTC.

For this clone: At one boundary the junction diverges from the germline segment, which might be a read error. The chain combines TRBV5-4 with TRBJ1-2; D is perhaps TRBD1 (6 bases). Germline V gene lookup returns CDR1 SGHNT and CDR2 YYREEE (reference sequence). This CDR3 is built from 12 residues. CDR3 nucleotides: TGTGCCAGCAGCTTGCTGGACAGTGTCTTAATCTTC. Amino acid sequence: CASSLLDSVLIF.